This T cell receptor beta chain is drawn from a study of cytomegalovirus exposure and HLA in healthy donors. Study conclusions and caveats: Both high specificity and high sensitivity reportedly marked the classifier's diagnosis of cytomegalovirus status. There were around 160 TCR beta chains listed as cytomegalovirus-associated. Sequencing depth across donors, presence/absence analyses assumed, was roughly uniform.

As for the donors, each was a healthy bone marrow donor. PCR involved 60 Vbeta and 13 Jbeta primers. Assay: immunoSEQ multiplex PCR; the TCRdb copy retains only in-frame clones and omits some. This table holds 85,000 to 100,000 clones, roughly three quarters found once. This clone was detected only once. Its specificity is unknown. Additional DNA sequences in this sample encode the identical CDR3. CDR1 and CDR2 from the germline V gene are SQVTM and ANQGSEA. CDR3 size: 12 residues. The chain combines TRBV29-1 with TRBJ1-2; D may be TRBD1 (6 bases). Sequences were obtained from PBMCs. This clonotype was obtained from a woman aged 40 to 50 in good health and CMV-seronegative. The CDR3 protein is CSAPTGAYGYTF. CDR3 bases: TGCAGTGCCCCGACAGGCGCCTATGGCTACACCTTC.